This TCR beta chain was recovered during a study of PD-L1 blockade in urothelial cancer. Across the whole study: Timepoints chosen for blood analysis were 3 weeks (second dose) and 6 weeks after treatment start. Blood-derived samples held a median roughly 140,000 T cells.

Time point reported: pretreatment peripheral blood. All patients handed over anywhere from 1 to 8 samples, pretreatment and on-treatment. V lost 3 bases and J lost 2; bases outside the gene matches: 11. The germline gives CDR1 SGHRS, CDR2 YFSETQ. The CDR3 is 16 residues long. The assay was immunoSEQ multiplex PCR, and TCRdb's table has in-frame clones only and misses some. The table has roughly 45,000 clones, 75% to 85% seen once. The chain carries TRBV5-1 and TRBJ2-7; 7 bases line up with TRBD1. The sequence derives from a man between 60 and 70 years old with urothelial cancer. Here the sequenced sample was PBMCs, taken around atezolizumab (anti-PD-L1) treatment. In DNA form, the CDR3 reads TGCGCCAGCAGCTGGAGGACAGGTCGTGGGACCTACGAGCAGTACTTC. Its translation is CASSWRTGRGTYEQYF.